The T cell receptor beta chain described here comes from a study of shared clonotypes between healthy human individuals. Trimming cost V 4 bases and J 5 bases, with 8 bases left between them. CDR3 length equals 11 residues. Germline V gene lookup returns CDR1 GTSNPN and CDR2 SVGIG (reference sequence). Assay used: immunoSEQ multiplex PCR; TCRdb lists only in-frame clones, some missing. In the table there are about 490,000 clones, around 73% of which are singletons. The rearrangement uses TRBV30 and TRBJ1-2; D remains unclear. Input material: PBMCs. This receptor was obtained from a woman aged 40 to 50 in good health. Some clones in this sample may be carry-over from other donors' samples. This chain's CDR3 is CAWMWGYGYTF. The DNA of the CDR3 is TGTGCCTGGATGTGGGGTTATGGCTACACCTTC.